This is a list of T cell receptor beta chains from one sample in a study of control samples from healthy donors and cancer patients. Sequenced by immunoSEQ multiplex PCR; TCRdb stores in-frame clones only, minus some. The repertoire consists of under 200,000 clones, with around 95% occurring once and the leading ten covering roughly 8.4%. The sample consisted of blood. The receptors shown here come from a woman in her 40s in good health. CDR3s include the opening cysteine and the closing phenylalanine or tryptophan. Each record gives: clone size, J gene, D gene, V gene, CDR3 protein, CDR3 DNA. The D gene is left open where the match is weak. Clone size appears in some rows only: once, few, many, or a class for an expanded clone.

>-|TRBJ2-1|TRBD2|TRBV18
CASSPVVRDVAGGEQFF
TGTGCCAGCTCACCGGTCGTCCGGGATGTAGCGGGGGGTGAGCAGTTCTTC
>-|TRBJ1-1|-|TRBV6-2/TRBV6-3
CASSSRTAEAFF
TGTGCCAGCAGTTCACGGACAGCAGAAGCTTTCTTT
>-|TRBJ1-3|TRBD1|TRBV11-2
CASSSRAGQISSGNTIYF
TGTGCCAGCAGCTCGAGAGCGGGACAGATAAGCTCTGGAAACACCATATATTTT
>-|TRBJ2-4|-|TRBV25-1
CASTYSRGAKNIQYF
TGTGCCAGCACCTATTCCAGGGGAGCCAAAAACATTCAGTACTTC
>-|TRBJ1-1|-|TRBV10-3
CAISVRGIDTEAFF
TGTGCCATCAGTGTGAGGGGTATTGACACTGAAGCTTTCTTT
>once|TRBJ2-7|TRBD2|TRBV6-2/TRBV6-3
CASSYSGLAGAFTYEQYF
TGTGCCAGCAGTTACTCGGGACTAGCGGGGGCCTTCACCTACGAGCAGTACTTC
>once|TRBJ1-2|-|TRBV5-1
CASSLVRGGDDGYTF
TGCGCCAGCAGCTTGGTAAGGGGGGGCGATGATGGCTACACCTTC
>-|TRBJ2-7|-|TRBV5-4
CASSLFPQKPYEQYF
TGTGCCAGCAGCTTGTTTCCCCAGAAGCCCTACGAGCAGTACTTC
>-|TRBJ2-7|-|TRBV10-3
CATQKQGSYEQYF
TGTGCCACACAGAAACAGGGCTCCTACGAGCAGTACTTC
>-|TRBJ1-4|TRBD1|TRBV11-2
CASSFGTGMGEKLFF
TGTGCCAGCAGCTTTGGGACAGGGATGGGTGAAAAACTGTTTTTT
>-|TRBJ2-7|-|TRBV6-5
CASRRGGPRFYEQYF
TGTGCCAGCAGAAGGGGGGGGCCGCGATTCTACGAGCAGTACTTC
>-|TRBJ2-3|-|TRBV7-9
CASSLGGASTDTQYF
TGTGCCAGCAGCTTAGGTGGAGCTAGCACAGATACGCAGTATTTT
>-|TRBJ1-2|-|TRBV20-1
CSASSPRDNYGYTF
TGCAGTGCTAGTTCTCCCAGGGATAACTATGGCTACACCTTC
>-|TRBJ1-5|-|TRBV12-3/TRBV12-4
CASTLNRGQPQHF
TGTGCCAGCACTCTGAACCGCGGTCAGCCCCAGCATTTT
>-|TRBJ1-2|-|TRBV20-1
CSASSGRLYGYTF
TGCAGTGCTAGTTCGGGGCGCCTCTATGGCTACACCTTC
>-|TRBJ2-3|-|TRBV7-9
CASSIRDKSTDTQYF
TGTGCCAGCAGCATCCGGGACAAAAGCACAGATACGCAGTATTTT
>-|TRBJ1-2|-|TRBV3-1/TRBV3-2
CASSQEWENYGYTF
TGTGCCAGCAGCCAAGAATGGGAGAACTATGGCTACACCTTC
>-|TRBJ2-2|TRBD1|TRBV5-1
CASSRDRGTAGELFF
TGCGCCAGCAGCAGGGACAGGGGAACCGCCGGGGAGCTGTTTTTT
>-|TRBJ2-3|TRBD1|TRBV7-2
CASSLNGQERDTQYF
TGTGCCAGCAGCCTAAACGGACAGGAAAGAGATACGCAGTATTTT
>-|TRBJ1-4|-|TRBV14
CASSQDYGTVDEKLFF
TGTGCCAGCAGCCAAGATTACGGGACTGTAGATGAAAAACTGTTTTTT
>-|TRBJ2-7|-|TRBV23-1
CASSQKGSSYEQYF
TGCGCCAGCAGTCAAAAGGGCAGCTCCTACGAGCAGTACTTC
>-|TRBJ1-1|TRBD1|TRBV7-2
CASTPRYRGDRFTEAFF
TGTGCCAGCACCCCCCGGTACAGGGGGGATCGGTTCACTGAAGCTTTCTTT
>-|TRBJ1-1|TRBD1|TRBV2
CASTRTGMNTEAFF
TGTGCCAGCACTCGGACAGGGATGAACACTGAAGCTTTCTTT
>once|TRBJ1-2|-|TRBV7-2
CASTGTRGGGYTF
TGTGCCAGCACTGGTACTAGGGGAGGTGGCTACACCTTC
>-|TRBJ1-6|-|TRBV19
CASSINLGPNSPLHF
TGTGCCAGTAGTATAAATCTGGGACCCAATTCACCCCTCCACTTT
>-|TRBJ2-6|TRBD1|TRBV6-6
CASSPRGQGTGANVLTF
TGTGCCAGCAGTCCACGAGGACAGGGCACGGGGGCCAACGTCCTGACTTTC
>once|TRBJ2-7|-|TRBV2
CASSGLQKITSYEQYF
TGTGCCAGCAGTGGACTACAGAAAATCACATCCTACGAGCAGTACTTC
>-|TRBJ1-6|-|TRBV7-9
CASSSVDSPLHF
TGTGCCAGCAGCTCGGTGGATTCACCCCTCCACTTT
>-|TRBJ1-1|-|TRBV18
CASSPGDLNTEAFF
TGTGCCAGCTCCCCCGGGGACCTGAACACTGAAGCTTTCTTT
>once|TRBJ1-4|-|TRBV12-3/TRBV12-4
CASSSDINEKLFF
TGTGCCAGCAGTTCCGACATCAATGAAAAACTGTTTTTT
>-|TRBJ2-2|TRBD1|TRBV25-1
CASSPPKTGDTGELFF
TGTGCCAGCAGCCCTCCGAAGACAGGGGACACCGGGGAGCTGTTTTTT
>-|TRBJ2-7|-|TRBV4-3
CASSQGLIGAGSSYEQYF
TGCGCCAGCAGCCAAGGGCTCATAGGGGCAGGGAGCTCCTACGAGCAGTACTTC
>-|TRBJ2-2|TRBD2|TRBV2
CASRRLAGGFTGELFF
TGTGCCAGCAGACGACTAGCGGGAGGGTTCACCGGGGAGCTGTTTTTT
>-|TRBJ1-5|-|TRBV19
CASSRGDSNQPQHF
TGTGCCAGTAGTAGGGGGGACAGCAATCAGCCCCAGCATTTT
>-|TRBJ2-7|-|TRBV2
CASSELVGYEQYF
TGTGCCAGCAGTGAATTGGTTGGCTACGAGCAGTACTTC
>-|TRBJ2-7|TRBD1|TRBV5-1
CASRTKTGDAYEQYF
TGCGCCAGCAGAACCAAAACAGGGGACGCCTACGAGCAGTACTTC
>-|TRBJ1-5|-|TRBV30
CAWSVLTENQPQHF
TGTGCCTGGAGTGTACTAACAGAGAATCAGCCCCAGCATTTT
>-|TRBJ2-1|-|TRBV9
CASSGGGRRGEQFF
TGTGCCAGCAGCGGGGGGGGCAGGCGCGGTGAGCAGTTCTTC
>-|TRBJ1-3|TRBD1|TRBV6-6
CASSQGQGAAGNTIYF
TGTGCCAGCAGTCAAGGACAGGGGGCGGCTGGAAACACCATATATTTT
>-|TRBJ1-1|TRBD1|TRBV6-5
CASTNRGTNTEAFF
TGTGCCAGCACCAACAGGGGAACGAACACTGAAGCTTTCTTT
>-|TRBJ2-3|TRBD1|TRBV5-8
CASSWGQVTDTQYF
TGTGCCAGCAGCTGGGGACAGGTCACAGATACGCAGTATTTT
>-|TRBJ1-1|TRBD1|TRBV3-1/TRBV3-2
CASSRSTGWRTEAFF
TGTGCCAGCAGCCGATCGACAGGGTGGCGGACTGAAGCTTTCTTT
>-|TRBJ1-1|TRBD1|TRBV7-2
CASSLDRGTEAFF
TGTGCCAGCAGCTTAGACAGGGGCACTGAAGCTTTCTTT
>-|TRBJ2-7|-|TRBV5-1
CASSLVIGSSYEQYF
TGCGCCAGCAGCTTGGTTATCGGGAGCTCCTACGAGCAGTACTTC
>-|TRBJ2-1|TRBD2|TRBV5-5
CASRPLAGVVNEQFF
TGTGCCAGCAGACCGCTAGCGGGAGTCGTCAATGAGCAGTTCTTC
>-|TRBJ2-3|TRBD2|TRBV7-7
CASSLAGSGSTDTQYF
TGTGCTAGCAGCTTAGCGGGTAGCGGGAGTACAGATACGCAGTATTTT
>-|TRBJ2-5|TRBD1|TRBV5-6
CASSLVGGQGPETQYF
TGTGCCAGCAGCTTGGTAGGGGGACAGGGCCCAGAGACCCAGTACTTC
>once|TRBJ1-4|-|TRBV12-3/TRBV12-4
CASSGRAKELFF
TGTGCCAGCAGTGGCAGGGCCAAGGAACTGTTTTTT